This record concerns one T cell receptor (beta chain) sequence. Its antigen is still unknown. Germline V gives CDR1 DFQATT, CDR2 SNEGSKA (reference sequence). The V gene end was trimmed by 6 bases and the J gene end by 1 base; junction bases not matched to a gene: 8. The CDR3 spans 15 residues. This entry comes from a study of T-cell reconstitution after alpha-beta-depleted transplantation in children. The study's findings and limits: Expanded graft clones, several hundred of them, were reportedly the source of alpha-beta T cells about two months after transplant. Recipient T cells and thymic progenitors that survived were the source of the high TCRbeta diversity seen at day 60 in some patients. At one year after transplant, newly produced T cells mostly accounted for T-cell counts and diversity.

Researchers prepared the TCRbeta library using unique molecular identifiers, the study reports. TCRdb ran MiXCR on the PCR reads and lists one entry per CDR3 protein. The sample yields 450,000 to 600,000 distinct CDR3 sequences, 13% seen once. The sample was PBMCs, mostly from graft donor cells, taken 360 days after TCRalphabeta/CD19-depleted stem cell transplant. The origin of this receptor is a male patient younger than 18 who had a stem cell transplant for acute myeloid leukemia, so the T cells may come from the graft donor. This sequence joins TRBV20-1 and TRBJ2-1; 8 bases match TRBD2. CDR3: CSAYLAGRSYNEQFF. The DNA for the CDR3 is TGCAGTGCGTATTTAGCGGGACGATCCTACAATGAGCAGTTCTTC.